This T cell receptor beta chain was obtained from a study of blood T cell repertoires in COVID-19. In germline, CDR1 is SGHDN, CDR2 FVKESK. This CDR3 spans 16 amino acids. Trimming removed 0 bases at V and 3 bases at J, with 15 bases between. In the original analysis: Counts of nucleated cells, estimated from reference gene primer amplification, were obtained. Using immunoSEQ multiplex PCR, the repertoire was profiled, and TCRdb retains in-frame clones only, with some absent. That table furnishes V, J and clone size, whereas the DNA furnished D and trimming. There are roughly 45,000 clones in the sample; roughly 76% occur only once, and 25% to 35% lies in the top ten.

Sequenced: peripheral blood. The chain has TRBV14 and TRBJ2-7; possible D gene TRBD1, 5 bases. The receptor's source is a woman in her seventies with acute or convalescent COVID-19. CDR3 DNA: TGTGCCAGCAGCCAAGACCCCTGGCAGGGATACTACGAGCAGTACTTC. Translated: CASSQDPWQGYYEQYF.